This T cell receptor beta chain was obtained from a study of blood T cell repertoires in COVID-19. Per germline, CDR1 LNHDA and CDR2 SQIVND (reference sequence). V dropped 6 bases and J dropped 8 bases, with 16 bases sitting between them. CDR3 length equals 14 residues. The cohort comprised adults aged roughly 18 to 95 years residing in around 25 US areas. Participant-reported clinical history was the basis for cohort assignment. It was within 2 weeks before study entry that exposed participants met a COVID-19 case. As originally analysed: Estimation of nucleated cell counts was performed using reference gene primer amplification. The table came from immunoSEQ multiplex PCR; TCRdb's copy has only in-frame clones and leaves some out. Clonal size and the V and J genes are those of that table, whereas D and trimming came from the DNA. The repertoire holds about 180,000 clones, with approximately 80% as singletons.

Sequenced material: PBMCs or T cells enriched from blood (not recorded which). The clonotype was recovered from a man aged 55 to 70 who had been exposed to COVID-19. J is TRBJ1-4 and V is TRBV19; D perhaps matches TRBD1 (6 bases). The CDR3 region is CASSFGQTGEKLFF. The CDR3, as DNA: TGTGCCAGTAGCTTTGGACAGACCGGAGAAAAACTGTTTTTT.